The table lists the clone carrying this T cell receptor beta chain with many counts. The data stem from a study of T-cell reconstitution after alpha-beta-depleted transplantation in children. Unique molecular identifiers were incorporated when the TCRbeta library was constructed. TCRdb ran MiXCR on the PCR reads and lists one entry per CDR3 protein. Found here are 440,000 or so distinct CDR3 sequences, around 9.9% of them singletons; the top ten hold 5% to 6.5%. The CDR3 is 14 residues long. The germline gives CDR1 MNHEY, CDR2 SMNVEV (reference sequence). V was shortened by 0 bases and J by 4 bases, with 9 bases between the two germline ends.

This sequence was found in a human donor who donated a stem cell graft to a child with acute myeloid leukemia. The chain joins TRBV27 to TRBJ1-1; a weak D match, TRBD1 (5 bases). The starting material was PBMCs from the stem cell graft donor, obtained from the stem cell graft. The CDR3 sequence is CASSLSSTATEAFF. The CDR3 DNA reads TGTGCCAGCAGTTTATCATCGACAGCCACTGAAGCTTTCTTT.